Below are 16 T cell receptor beta chains sequenced from a single sample in a study of graft-versus-host responses after intestinal transplantation. Libraries were prepared by immunoSEQ multiplex PCR; TCRdb keeps only in-frame clonotypes and omits some of them. In the table there are about 110,000 clones, about 94% of which are singletons. The antigens of these receptors remain unknown. Here the sequenced sample was unstimulated CD8+ T cells sorted from spleen or lymph node cells, taken before intestinal transplant. These receptors were obtained from a human donor who received an intestinal transplant.

This clone came up once. This chain uses TRBV5-1 with TRBJ2-7, with 10 bases aligning to TRBD2. The trim removed 5 bases at V and 1 base at J, leaving 12 bases unmatched. Germline V gene data show CDR1 as SGHRS and CDR2 as YFSETQ. The CDR3 covers 17 residues. CDR3 amino acids: CASSFQSGTSDSYEQYF. The CDR3, as DNA: TGCGCCAGCAGTTTTCAATCCGGGACTAGCGATTCCTACGAGCAGTACTTC.

J is TRBJ2-3 and V is TRBV9; no clear D gene. The germline V gene has CDR1 SGDLS and CDR2 YYNGEE. The V gene lost 7 bases and the J gene lost 0 bases, with 24 bases spanning the gap. The CDR3 contains 18 residues. CDR3 coding DNA: TGTGCCAGCGGCACCCCCTTAGACTCCCGTTCTAGCACAGATACGCAGTATTTT. It translates to CASGTPLDSRSSTDTQYF.

This chain joins TRBV19 and TRBJ2-7; D could derive from TRBD1 or TRBD2 (5 bases each). The germline V gene encodes CDR1 LNHDA and CDR2 SQIVND (reference sequence). The CDR3 runs to 14 residues. V gave up 5 bases and J gave up 6 bases, with 17 bases separating them. CDR3 region: CASSAGTVVSEQYF. The CDR3 bases are TGTGCCAGTAGTGCAGGGACCGTCGTATCCGAGCAGTACTTC. Filled out from reference TRBV19 and TRBJ2-7, the complete variable domain reads DGGITQSPKYLFRKEGQNVTLSCEQNLNHDAMYWYRQDPGQGLRLIYYSQIVNDFQKGDIAEGYSVSREKKESFPLTVTSAQKNPTAFYLCASSAGTVVSEQYFGPGTRLTVT.

This clone has only a few counts. The chain joins TRBV7-9 to TRBJ2-1; D remains ambiguous. Trimming removed 5 bases from V and 9 bases from J, with 11 bases in between. The CDR3 is made up of 12 amino acids. Germline-derived CDR1 and CDR2 are SEHNR and FQNEAQ (reference sequence). CDR3 DNA sequence: TGTGCCAGCAGCACGGACCAACCTGAGCAGTTCTTC. Residues: CASSTDQPEQFF.

V and J are TRBV7-9 and TRBJ2-1; 9 nucleotides agree with TRBD2. Trimming at V came to 6 bases and at J to 6 bases, leaving 9 bases not matched to a gene. Germline CDR1 reads SEHNR; CDR2 reads FQNEAQ (reference sequence). The CDR3 runs to 15 residues. Written as DNA, the CDR3 is TGTGCCAGCAGGGAAGGGACTAGCCCTATCAATGAGCAGTTCTTC. It codes for CASREGTSPINEQFF. The whole variable domain, filled in from reference TRBV7-9 and TRBJ2-1, reads DTGVSQNPRHKITKRGQNVTFRCDPISEHNRLYWYRQTLGQGPEFLTYFQNEAQLEKSRLLSDRFSAERPKGSFSTLEIQRTEQGDSAMYLCASREGTSPINEQFFGPGTRLTVL.

The chain carries TRBV29-1 and TRBJ1-2, with 10 bases fitting TRBD1. The junction had 6 bases not matched to a gene; V was cut back by 4 bases and J by 1 base. The germline gives CDR1 SQVTM, CDR2 ANQGSEA. This CDR3 comprises 15 residues. In nucleotides, the CDR3 is TGCAGCGTTGGAGGGACAGGGGCCGATAACTATGGCTACACCTTC. This encodes CSVGGTGADNYGYTF. The variable domain in full, completed from reference TRBV29-1 and TRBJ1-2, reads SAVISQKPSRDICQRGTSLTIQCQVDSQVTMMFWYRQQPGQSLTLIATANQGSEATYESGFVIDKFPISRPNLTFSTLTVSNMSPEDSSIYLCSVGGTGADNYGYTFGSGTRLTVV.

Comments on this clone: In the same sample, other DNA sequences code for this CDR3. The chain employs TRBV6-5 and TRBJ1-2; D is possibly TRBD1 (5 bases). The V end was cut by 0 bases, the J end by 0 bases, with 8 bases between. CDR3 length equals 15 residues. Germline V gene sequence: CDR1 MNHEY, CDR2 SVGAGI. CDR3 residues: CASSYSPGANYGYTF. The DNA for the CDR3 is TGTGCCAGCAGTTACTCCCCGGGGGCTAACTATGGCTACACCTTC.

This chain links TRBV5-6 with TRBJ2-7, with a weak D call TRBD1 (5 bases). Trimming removed 0 bases at V and 3 bases at J, with 10 bases between. Germline CDR1 and CDR2: SGHDT and YYEEEE. The CDR3 is 14 amino acids. CDR3 in amino acids: CASSLGQGFYEQYF. The CDR3 nucleotides are TGTGCCAGCAGCTTGGGTCAGGGCTTCTACGAGCAGTACTTC.

This clone was picked up one time. The V call is TRBV2, the J call TRBJ1-2; D remains unclear. The CDR3 spans 13 residues. The V gene's germline CDR1 is SNHLY and CDR2 FYNNEI. V shed 6 bases and J shed 1 base, with 9 bases lying between them. CDR3 sequence (DNA): TGTGCCAGCAGCCACCCCGATAACTATGGCTACACCTTC. This sequence encodes CASSHPDNYGYTF.

This clone was seen only once. The V and J genes are TRBV9 and TRBJ2-7, with D perhaps assigned TRBD1 or TRBD2 (5 bases each). From germline, CDR1 is SGDLS and CDR2 YYNGEE. There are 12 residues in the CDR3. V was pared by 4 bases and J by 6 bases, with 11 bases between. The CDR3 DNA is TGTGCCAGCAGCCCATCCGGGGCCGAGCAGTACTTC. It encodes CASSPSGAEQYF. The full variable domain, with the rest looked up from reference TRBV9 and TRBJ2-7, is DSGVTQTPKHLITATGQRVTLRCSPRSGDLSVYWYQQSLDQGLQFLIQYYNGEERAKGNILERFSAQQFPDLHSELNLSSLELGDSALYFCASSPSGAEQYFGPGTRLTVT.

The CDR3 DNA sequence: TGTGCCAGTAGTATAAAAACAGGGTGGGGTACTGAAGCTTTCTTT. Its translation is CASSIKTGWGTEAFF. This chain connects TRBV19 to TRBJ1-1, with D tentatively TRBD1 (6 bases). V lost 2 bases, J lost 5 bases, and 15 bases lay in between. The germline V gene encodes CDR1 LNHDA and CDR2 SQIVND (reference sequence). CDR3 length equals 15 residues.

This clone was recorded only once. CDR3 nucleotide sequence: TGTGCCAGCAGCGGATTGGGACAGGGGGCCTACGAGCAGTACTTC. Amino acids: CASSGLGQGAYEQYF. V gene TRBV9 combines with J gene TRBJ2-7, with 11 bases matching TRBD1. Germline values: CDR1 SGDLS, CDR2 YYNGEE. CDR3 length: 15 amino acids. V shed 3 bases, J shed 2 bases, and the junction held 4 bases outside the gene matches.

This clone occurred a few times. CDR3 sequence reads: CASSQRTANQPQHF. CDR3 nucleotides: TGTGCCAGCAGCCAAAGGACAGCCAATCAGCCCCAGCATTTT. The genes are TRBV13 and TRBJ1-5; D is possibly TRBD1 (6 bases). V was shortened by 5 bases and J by 3 bases, with 11 bases between the two germline ends. The CDR3 runs to 14 residues. Germline V gene sequence: CDR1 PRHDT, CDR2 FYEKMQ (reference sequence). Complete variable domain (other parts from reference TRBV13 and TRBJ1-5): AAGVIQSPRHLIKEKRETATLKCYPIPRHDTVYWYQQGPGQDPQFLISFYEKMQSDKGSIPDRFSAQQFSDYHSELNMSSLELGDSALYFCASSQRTANQPQHFGDGTRLSIL.

This clone was seen just once. Its ends do not fully match the called genes, so a read error is possible. The J gene is TRBJ1-1, the V gene TRBV27; 8 bases are shared with TRBD1. CDR3 length: 14 amino acids. Germline V gene sequence: CDR1 MNHEY, CDR2 SMNVEV (reference sequence). The CDR3 nucleotides are TGTGCCAGCAGCCAATTGGGCACAGGGGGTGAACCTTTCTTT. Translation: CASSQLGTGGEPFF.

J is TRBJ2-1 and V is TRBV9; no firm D call. The V gene's germline CDR1 is SGDLS and CDR2 YYNGEE. This CDR3 is built from 15 residues. The V and J ends lost 2 bases and 0 bases respectively, with 9 bases between them. DNA for the CDR3: TGTGCCAGCAGCGTTGACGCGAGCTCCTACAATGAGCAGTTCTTC. Translating it yields CASSVDASSYNEQFF.

V gene TRBV27 combines with J gene TRBJ2-1; tentatively, D is TRBD1 (6 bases). In germline, CDR1 is MNHEY, CDR2 SMNVEV (reference sequence). This CDR3 region has 12 residues. The V and J ends lost 5 bases and 7 bases respectively, with 9 bases between them. Here the CDR3 DNA reads TGTGCCAGCAGTCTGACAGGTAATGAGCAGTTCTTC. Its protein is CASSLTGNEQFF.